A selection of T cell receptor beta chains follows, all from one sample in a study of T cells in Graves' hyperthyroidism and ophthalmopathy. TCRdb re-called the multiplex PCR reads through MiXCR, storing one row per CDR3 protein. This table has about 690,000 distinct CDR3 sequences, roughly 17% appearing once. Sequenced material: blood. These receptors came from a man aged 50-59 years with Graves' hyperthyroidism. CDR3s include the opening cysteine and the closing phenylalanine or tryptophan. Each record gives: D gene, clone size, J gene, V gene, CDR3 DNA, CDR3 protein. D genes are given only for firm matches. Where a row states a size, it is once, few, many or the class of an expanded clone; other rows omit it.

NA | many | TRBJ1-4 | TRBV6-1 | TGTGCCAGCAGTGAAGCAGGGGCTGATGAAAAACTGTTTTTT | CASSEAGADEKLFF
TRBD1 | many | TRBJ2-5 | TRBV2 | TGTGCCAGCACCCTGGACAGGAGTTGGGAGACCCAGTACTTC | CASTLDRSWETQYF
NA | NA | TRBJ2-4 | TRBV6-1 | TGTGCCAGCATAAGGGATTTAGCCAAAAACATTCAGTACTTC | CASIRDLAKNIQYF
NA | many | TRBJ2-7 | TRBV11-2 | TGTGCCAGCAGCCCACTTGTGACTAGATCCTACGAGCAGTACTTC | CASSPLVTRSYEQYF
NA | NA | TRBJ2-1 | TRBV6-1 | TGTGCCAGCAGTCAACACGTAAATGAGCAGTTCTTC | CASSQHVNEQFF
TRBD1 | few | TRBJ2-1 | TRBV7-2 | TGTGCCAGCAGCGTATCAAGGGGGCCCTACAATGAGCAGTTCTTC | CASSVSRGPYNEQFF
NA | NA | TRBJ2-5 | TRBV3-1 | TGTGCCAGCAGCCAAACGAACAGGGAGACCCAGTACTTC | CASSQTNRETQYF
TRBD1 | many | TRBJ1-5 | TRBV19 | TGTGCCAGTAGGATGGACAGGGTCGGTGGTCAGCCCCAGCATTTT | CASRMDRVGGQPQHF
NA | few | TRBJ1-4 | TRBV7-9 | TGTGCCAGCAGCCTTTTCTCATCAGCCGGTGAAAAACTGTTTTTT | CASSLFSSAGEKLFF
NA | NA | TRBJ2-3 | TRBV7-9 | TGTGCCAGCAGCTTAGGAGGGAGGCGCACAGATACGCAGTATTTT | CASSLGGRRTDTQYF
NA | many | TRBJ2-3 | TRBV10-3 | TGTGCCATCAGTGAGGGGGGCAGGGAGACAGATACGCAGTATTTT | CAISEGGRETDTQYF
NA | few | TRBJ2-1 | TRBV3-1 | TGTGCCAGCAGCCAAGATGGGGGGAGCGGCAATGAGCAGTTCTTC | CASSQDGGSGNEQFF
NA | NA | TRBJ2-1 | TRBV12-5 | TGTGCTAGTGCTCCCCGGATCTCAAATGAGCAGTTCTTC | CASAPRISNEQFF
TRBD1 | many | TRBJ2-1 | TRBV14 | TGTGCCAGCAGCCGACGACAGGGGTACGATGAGCAGTTCTTC | CASSRRQGYDEQFF
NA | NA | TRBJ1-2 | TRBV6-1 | TGTGCCACCAATGAGGGCACGGCGTATGGGTATGGCTACACCTTC | CATNEGTAYGYGYTF
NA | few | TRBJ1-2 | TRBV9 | TGTGCCAGCGGGGAGGGACAACTGAACTATGGCTACACCTTC | CASGEGQLNYGYTF
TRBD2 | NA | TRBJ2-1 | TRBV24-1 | TGTGCCACCAGTGCTAGCGGGAGTATCTATGAGCAGTTCTTC | CATSASGSIYEQFF
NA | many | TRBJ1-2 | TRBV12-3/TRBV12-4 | TGTGCCAGCAGTAACCGCGCAGCCGACTATGGCTACACCTTC | CASSNRAADYGYTF
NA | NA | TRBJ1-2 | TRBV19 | TGTGCCAGTAGTGGCCGGGGAGCTAACTATGGCTACACCTTC | CASSGRGANYGYTF
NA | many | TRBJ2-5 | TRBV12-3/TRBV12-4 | TGTGCCAGCAGTCAGGGACCTCAAGAGACCCAGTACTTC | CASSQGPQETQYF
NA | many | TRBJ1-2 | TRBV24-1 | TGTGCCACCAGTGATTTAGAAGGGACTAACGGCTACACCTTC | CATSDLEGTNGYTF
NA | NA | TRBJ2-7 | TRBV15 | TGTGCCACCAGCAGAGAGGGTTACCACGAGCAGTACTTC | CATSREGYHEQYF
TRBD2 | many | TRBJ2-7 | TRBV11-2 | TGTGCCAGCAGCCCCGGGACTACGACCTACGAGCAGTACTTC | CASSPGTTTYEQYF
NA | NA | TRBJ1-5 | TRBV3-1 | TGTGCCAGCGGCCAGTCGACATACCTTAATCAGCCCCAGCATTTT | CASGQSTYLNQPQHF
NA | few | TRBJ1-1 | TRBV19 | TGTGCCAGTAGCAACAATCGGGGTGAAGCTTTCTTT | CASSNNRGEAFF
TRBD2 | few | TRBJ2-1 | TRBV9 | TGTGCCAGCAGCGTATTGGCGGGAGGTACATACAATGAGCAGTTCTTC | CASSVLAGGTYNEQFF
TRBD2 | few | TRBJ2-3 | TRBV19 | TGTGCCAGTAGGGAACTAGCGGGAGCGGCAGATACGCAGTATTTT | CASRELAGAADTQYF
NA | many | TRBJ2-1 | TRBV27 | TGTGCCAGCAGTATAGCGGAGGCCTCCTACAATGAGCAGTTCTTC | CASSIAEASYNEQFF
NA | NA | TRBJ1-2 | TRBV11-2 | TGTGCCAGCAGCTTAAAAGGAGACAGGTCGAAGAACTATGGCTACACCTTC | CASSLKGDRSKNYGYTF
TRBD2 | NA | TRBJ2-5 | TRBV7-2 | TGTGCCAGCAGCCCGGGAGGGGGATACCAAGAGACCCAGTACTTC | CASSPGGGYQETQYF
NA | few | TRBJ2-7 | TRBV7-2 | TGTGCCAGCAGCTCCCGCGTAGGACAGTCCTACGAGCAGTACTTC | CASSSRVGQSYEQYF
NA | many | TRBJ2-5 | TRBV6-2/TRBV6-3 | TGTGCCAGCAGCCACCCACCGCCCGGGGAGGAGACCCAGTACTTC | CASSHPPPGEETQYF
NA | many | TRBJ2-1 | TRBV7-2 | TGTGCCAGCAGCTTGTTAGGGACCCACGGCTATGAGCAGTTCTTC | CASSLLGTHGYEQFF
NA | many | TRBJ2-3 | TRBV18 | TGTGCCAGCTCACCCCCCTCTGGCCCAGATACGCAGTATTTT | CASSPPSGPDTQYF
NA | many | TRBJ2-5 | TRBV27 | TGTGCCAGCAGTTTAAGGGCAGGGGAGACCCAGTACTTC | CASSLRAGETQYF
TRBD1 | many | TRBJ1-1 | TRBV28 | TGTGCCAGCAGATTAAGCGGGACAGGGGGTGCCCCGGACACTGAAGCTTTCTTT | CASRLSGTGGAPDTEAFF
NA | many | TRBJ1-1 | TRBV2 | TGTGCCAGCAGAGGGACGGACAGCATGAACACTGAAGCTTTCTTT | CASRGTDSMNTEAFF
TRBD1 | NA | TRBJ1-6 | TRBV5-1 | TGCGCCAGCAGCGTGGGACAGGGGTCTAATTCACCCCTCCACTTT | CASSVGQGSNSPLHF
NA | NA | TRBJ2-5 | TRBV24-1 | TGTGCCACCGGGCAGGGCCAAGAGACCCAGTACTTC | CATGQGQETQYF
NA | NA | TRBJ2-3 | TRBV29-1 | TGCAGCGTTGAAAAGGCCTTAGGGGCAGATACGCAGTATTTT | CSVEKALGADTQYF
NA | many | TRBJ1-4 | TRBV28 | TGTGCCAGCAGTCCTACTTCAGGGCCCTTGGATGAAAAACTGTTTTTT | CASSPTSGPLDEKLFF
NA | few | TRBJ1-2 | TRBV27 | TGTGCCAGCAGTTTGGGGGGGATCGATGGGGACTATGGCTACACCTTC | CASSLGGIDGDYGYTF